This TCR beta chain was documented in a study of control samples from healthy donors and cancer patients. Assay used: immunoSEQ multiplex PCR; TCRdb lists only in-frame clones, some missing. The repertoire holds roughly 92,000 clones, with 70% to 90% as singletons. The ends lost 6 bases at V and 3 bases at J; junction bases unmatched: 15. CDR3 length: 17 amino acids. The V gene's germline CDR1 is LNHDA and CDR2 SQIVND (reference sequence). The specimen sequenced was blood. This chain links TRBV19 with TRBJ1-1; 8 bases agree with TRBD1. This sequence was found in a woman aged 45 to 65 in good health. CDR3 sequence (DNA): TGTGCCAGTAGCCTTGCTTACCGGGGACAGGAATACACTGAAGCTTTCTTT. It yields the protein CASSLAYRGQEYTEAFF.